This T cell receptor beta chain was sequenced for a study of beta chain features in type 1 diabetes. This clone was seen only a few times. The CDR3 has 15 amino acids. Looked up from germline, CDR1 is PRHDT and CDR2 is FYEKMQ (reference sequence). V shed 3 bases and J shed 5 bases, with 16 bases lying between them. Reverse transcription of all isolated RNA meant that expressed TCRB transcripts were sequenced. Naive, central memory and regulatory T cell samples produced a mean of approximately 3.6 million reads. Some clones are missing from TCRdb's copy, which holds only in-frame ones; the method was immunoSEQ multiplex PCR. Of some 410,000 clones listed, about 10% were seen once; the top ten hold 0.04% to 0.05%.

The sample taken for sequencing was naive CD4+ T cells from blood. The origin of this receptor is a woman in her late teens or twenties in good health. The gene calls are TRBV13 and TRBJ2-5; maybe TRBD2 (5 bases). The CDR3 protein is CASSFLQTPGETQYF. CDR3 DNA: TGTGCCAGCAGCTTCCTCCAGACACCGGGGGAGACCCAGTACTTC. The whole variable domain, filled in from reference TRBV13 and TRBJ2-5, reads AAGVIQSPRHLIKEKRETATLKCYPIPRHDTVYWYQQGPGQDPQFLISFYEKMQSDKGSIPDRFSAQQFSDYHSELNMSSLELGDSALYFCASSFLQTPGETQYFGPGTRLLVL.